This TCR beta chain was profiled in a study of blood T cell repertoires in COVID-19. Looking at the study overall: The samples span acute and convalescent COVID-19 from the United States, Italy and Spain. From T cells, B-cell-depleted T cells, or PBMCs came the material, which was cDNA or gDNA.

Libraries were prepared by immunoSEQ multiplex PCR; TCRdb keeps only in-frame clonotypes and omits some of them. The table records a few hundred thousand clones, around 91% of them present only once. Germline V CDR1 and CDR2: SGDLS, YYNGEE. With 0 bases removed from V and 5 bases from J, the gap between germline ends came to 16 bases. The CDR3 consists of 16 residues. V and J are TRBV9 and TRBJ2-3; D uncertain. The sequenced sample consisted of PBMCs or T cells enriched from blood (not recorded which). The clonotype comes from a man aged 18 to 29 who had recovered from COVID-19. CDR3 DNA: TGTGCCAGCAGCGTAGATCTCTCGGGTGGAGTAGATACGCAGTATTTT. Translating it yields CASSVDLSGGVDTQYF.